A selection of T cell receptor beta chains follows, all from one sample in a study of T-cell memory formation after mild COVID-19. TCRdb called the 5' RACE reads again in MiXCR, with one record for every CDR3 protein. The table shows roughly 170,000 distinct CDR3 sequences, with about a fifth occurring only once. The specimen was PBMCs or a T cell subset sorted from them (not recorded which). Every receptor here comes from an adult woman who had mild COVID-19 (a few samples of this study predate the infection). Cell type and time point are not known. The CDR3 runs from the conserved cysteine through the conserved F or W. A D gene is named only where the DNA matches it firmly. Expanded clones are given a class, and other clones once, few, many or no size at all.

abundance: -; j_gene: TRBJ2-7; v_gene: TRBV5-1; d_gene: -; CDR3aa: CASSDGGGFYYEQYF; CDR3nt: TGCGCCAGCAGCGACGGAGGGGGTTTTTACTACGAGCAGTACTTC
abundance: -; j_gene: TRBJ2-7; v_gene: TRBV12-3/TRBV12-4; d_gene: TRBD2; CDR3aa: CASSFVAGQVEQYF; CDR3nt: TGTGCCAGCAGTTTCGTAGCGGGACAAGTCGAGCAGTACTTC
abundance: -; j_gene: TRBJ2-5; v_gene: TRBV5-1; d_gene: -; CDR3aa: CASSPPAEETQYF; CDR3nt: TGCGCCAGCAGCCCCCCCGCCGAAGAGACCCAGTACTTC
abundance: -; j_gene: TRBJ1-2; v_gene: TRBV29-1; d_gene: -; CDR3aa: CSVEGVEVYGYTF; CDR3nt: TGCAGCGTTGAAGGGGTGGAGGTCTATGGCTACACCTTC
abundance: -; j_gene: TRBJ2-1; v_gene: TRBV7-9; d_gene: TRBD2; CDR3aa: CASSADGTSGKRSYNEQFF; CDR3nt: TGTGCCAGCAGCGCCGACGGGACTAGCGGGAAACGATCCTACAATGAGCAGTTCTTC
abundance: -; j_gene: TRBJ2-1; v_gene: TRBV5-5; d_gene: -; CDR3aa: CASSLEGFYNEQFF; CDR3nt: TGTGCCAGCAGCTTGGAGGGCTTTTACAATGAGCAGTTCTTC
abundance: -; j_gene: TRBJ1-1; v_gene: TRBV5-1; d_gene: -; CDR3aa: CASSFTRVGNTEAFF; CDR3nt: TGCGCCAGCAGCTTTACCAGGGTAGGGAACACTGAAGCTTTCTTT
abundance: -; j_gene: TRBJ2-5; v_gene: TRBV7-9; d_gene: TRBD2; CDR3aa: CASSLTSFKTQYF; CDR3nt: TGTGCCAGCAGCTTGACTAGCTTTAAGACCCAGTACTTC
abundance: -; j_gene: TRBJ2-3; v_gene: TRBV6-1; d_gene: -; CDR3aa: CASLPLDTDTQYF; CDR3nt: TGTGCCAGCCTTCCGCTTGACACAGATACGCAGTATTTT
abundance: few; j_gene: TRBJ2-3; v_gene: TRBV3-1; d_gene: TRBD2; CDR3aa: CASSLPGLAGDTDTQYF; CDR3nt: TGTGCCAGCAGCCTACCGGGACTAGCGGGGGACACAGATACGCAGTATTTT
abundance: -; j_gene: TRBJ2-1; v_gene: TRBV12-3/TRBV12-4; d_gene: -; CDR3aa: CASSAKDYSSYNEQFF; CDR3nt: TGTGCCAGCAGTGCCAAGGACTATTCCTCCTACAATGAGCAGTTCTTC
abundance: -; j_gene: TRBJ2-5; v_gene: TRBV7-3; d_gene: TRBD1; CDR3aa: CASSATGGIETQYF; CDR3nt: TGTGCCAGCAGCGCAACAGGGGGCATCGAGACCCAGTACTTC
abundance: -; j_gene: TRBJ1-1; v_gene: TRBV7-9; d_gene: -; CDR3aa: CASSPEGGIEAFF; CDR3nt: TGTGCCAGCAGCCCAGAGGGCGGGATTGAAGCTTTCTTT
abundance: few; j_gene: TRBJ2-4; v_gene: TRBV7-6; d_gene: TRBD1; CDR3aa: CASSSSTGVGNIQYF; CDR3nt: TGTGCCAGCAGCTCTTCGACAGGGGTCGGAAACATTCAGTACTTC
abundance: many; j_gene: TRBJ1-2; v_gene: TRBV2; d_gene: TRBD1; CDR3aa: CASSPGTAYGYTF; CDR3nt: TGTGCCAGCAGTCCCGGGACAGCCTATGGCTACACCTTC
abundance: few; j_gene: TRBJ2-5; v_gene: TRBV7-7; d_gene: -; CDR3aa: CASSPPGWETQYF; CDR3nt: TGTGCCAGCAGCCCCCCGGGCTGGGAGACCCAGTACTTC
abundance: -; j_gene: TRBJ2-3; v_gene: TRBV7-6; d_gene: TRBD2; CDR3aa: CASALAGGTDTQYF; CDR3nt: TGTGCCAGCGCCCTGGCGGGGGGCACAGATACGCAGTATTTT
abundance: few; j_gene: TRBJ2-1; v_gene: TRBV7-9; d_gene: -; CDR3aa: CASSLAVDRIRLNEQFF; CDR3nt: TGTGCCAGCAGCCTAGCCGTAGACAGAATCAGACTCAATGAGCAGTTCTTC
abundance: -; j_gene: TRBJ2-7; v_gene: TRBV5-1; d_gene: -; CDR3aa: CASSLYPGANEQYF; CDR3nt: TGCGCCAGCAGCTTGTACCCGGGGGCAAACGAGCAGTACTTC
abundance: -; j_gene: TRBJ2-7; v_gene: TRBV7-9; d_gene: -; CDR3aa: CASSPTEYYEQYF; CDR3nt: TGTGCCAGCAGCCCGACAGAGTACTACGAGCAGTACTTC